The rows below give T cell receptor beta chains drawn from one sample of a study of cytomegalovirus exposure and HLA in healthy donors. Only in-frame clones appear in the TCRdb table, and some are missing; sequencing was by immunoSEQ multiplex PCR. This repertoire shows more than 150,000 clones, about 80% found once; its top ten account for around an eighth. Sequencing was done on a sample of PBMCs. These receptor sequences come from a man between 50 and 59 years old in good health and CMV-seropositive. The CDR3 runs from the conserved cysteine through the conserved F or W. The D gene is left open where the match is weak. Only some rows state a clone size, as once, few, many or a class for expanded clones.

V gene	J gene	clone size	D gene	CDR3 protein	CDR3 DNA
TRBV5-1	TRBJ1-1	few	TRBD1	CASSWAGTGNVPEAFF	TGCGCCAGCAGCTGGGCCGGGACAGGAAACGTCCCTGAAGCTTTCTTT
TRBV28	TRBJ1-1	.	.	CASRAPGTPNTEAFF	TGTGCCAGCAGGGCGCCCGGGACACCAAACACTGAAGCTTTCTTT
TRBV10-3	TRBJ2-1	.	.	CAVNGLTYNEQFF	TGTGCCGTAAATGGACTAACCTACAATGAGCAGTTCTTC
TRBV5-8	TRBJ2-2	once	.	CASSFSGAGELFF	TGTGCCAGCAGCTTTTCAGGGGCCGGGGAGCTGTTTTTT
TRBV7-8	TRBJ2-2	.	.	CASSKGQGNTGELFF	TGTGCCAGCAGCAAGGGGCAGGGGAACACCGGGGAGCTGTTTTTT
TRBV19	TRBJ2-6	.	TRBD2	CASSKAGAGSGANVLTF	TGTGCCAGTAGTAAAGCGGGGGCAGGCTCTGGGGCCAACGTCCTGACTTTC
TRBV14	TRBJ1-2	.	.	CASSLGHTYGYTF	TGTGCCAGCAGCCTGGGACACACCTATGGCTACACCTTC
TRBV7-2	TRBJ2-7	few	TRBD1	CASSLRKGTGVYEQYF	TGTGCCAGCAGCTTGAGGAAAGGGACAGGAGTTTACGAGCAGTACTTC
TRBV4-1	TRBJ1-1	.	.	CASSQENSPGTEAFF	TGCGCCAGCAGCCAAGAAAATTCACCAGGCACTGAAGCTTTCTTT
TRBV4-1	TRBJ2-5	few	TRBD1	CASRPPSGTGEQTQYF	TGCGCCAGCAGACCTCCCAGCGGGACAGGGGAGCAGACCCAGTACTTC
TRBV5-3	TRBJ2-1	few	TRBD1	CAGDRGWANEQFF	TGTGCCGGAGACAGGGGATGGGCCAATGAGCAGTTCTTC
TRBV7-9	TRBJ1-1	.	.	CSSSRVTNTEAFF	TGTTCCAGCAGCCGGGTAACTAACACTGAAGCTTTCTTT
TRBV28	TRBJ1-6	.	.	CASMPGQGRPLYYNSPLHF	TGTGCCAGCATGCCAGGGCAGGGCCGTCCCCTATACTATAATTCACCCCTCCACTTT
TRBV9	TRBJ2-7	.	.	CASSLYPGSYEQYF	TGTGCCAGCAGCCTCTACCCGGGATCCTACGAGCAGTACTTC
TRBV7-8	TRBJ1-6	.	.	CATGTPLHF	TGTGCCACGGGTACACCCCTCCACTTT
TRBV7-9	TRBJ2-1	.	TRBD2	CASSLSGLGETNEQFF	TGTGCCAGCAGCTTATCCGGACTAGGAGAAACCAATGAGCAGTTCTTC